One and the same sample provided the 29 T cell receptor beta chains below, sequenced in a study of T cells in Graves' hyperthyroidism and ophthalmopathy. Regions amplified from RNA transcripts were the TCR beta CDR3 regions. RT-PCR in the first round (using the HTBI primer set) targeted the TCR CDR3. TCRdb reprocessed the multiplex PCR reads via MiXCR and lists one record per CDR3 protein. The sample contains 650,000 to 850,000 distinct CDR3 sequences, approximately 18% of which appear only once. Material for sequencing was blood. The receptor set was obtained from a woman between 45 and 60 years old with Graves' hyperthyroidism that later progressed to Graves' ophthalmopathy.

J is TRBJ2-5 and V is TRBV29-1; D perhaps matches TRBD2 (6 bases). Trimming removed 3 bases from V and 5 bases from J, with 16 bases in between. This CDR3 region has 14 residues. Germline CDR1 and CDR2: SQVTM and ANQGSEA. In DNA, the CDR3 is TGCAGCGTTGATGGGCGGGGAAGCCGGGAGACCCAGTACTTC. It is translated as CSVDGRGSRETQYF. The whole variable domain, remainder taken from reference TRBV29-1 and TRBJ2-5, is SAVISQKPSRDICQRGTSLTIQCQVDSQVTMMFWYRQQPGQSLTLIATANQGSEATYESGFVIDKFPISRPNLTFSTLTVSNMSPEDSSIYLCSVDGRGSRETQYFGPGTRLLVL.

Ten or more counts support this clonotype. The chain couples TRBV20-1 to TRBJ1-1; tentative D call: TRBD1 (5 bases). V dropped 6 bases and J dropped 5 bases, with 19 bases sitting between them. CDR1 and CDR2 (germline): DFQATT, SNEGSKA (reference sequence). This CDR3 comprises 14 residues. CDR3 protein: CSARGRLLGTEAFF. The CDR3 DNA reads TGCAGTGCACGGGGCCGTTTACTTGGGACTGAAGCTTTCTTT.

This clonotype was detected ten times or more. The chain uses TRBV20-1 and TRBJ1-1, with D maybe TRBD1 (5 bases). CDR1 and CDR2 from the germline V gene are DFQATT and SNEGSKA (reference sequence). The CDR3 consists of 13 residues. V was cut by 6 bases and J by 6 bases, with 17 bases left in between. CDR3 DNA sequence: TGCAGTGCCCTGGGGGGAGTAAGCGCTGAAGCTTTCTTT. It yields the protein CSALGGVSAEAFF.

This clonotype was counted many times. V gene TRBV6-5 combines with J gene TRBJ2-7; TRBD1 is a possible D gene (5 bases). Germline CDR1 and CDR2: MNHEY and SVGAGI. Trimming pared 2 bases from V and 3 bases from J, leaving 8 bases between. CDR3 length equals 13 residues. DNA of the CDR3: TGTGCCAGCAGTTACGGACACCTCTACGAGCAGTACTTC. It specifies CASSYGHLYEQYF.

In this sample, this clonotype turned up many times. This chain uses TRBV18 with TRBJ2-3; tentatively, D is TRBD1 or TRBD2 (5 bases each). V gave up 2 bases and J gave up 2 bases, with 11 bases separating them. This CDR3 spans 15 amino acids. Germline V gene lookup returns CDR1 KGHSH and CDR2 LQKENI. The CDR3 DNA sequence: TGTGCCAGCTCACCAGTTGGGGGAGACACAGATACGCAGTATTTT. Protein product: CASSPVGGDTDTQYF.

A note on this clonotype: This clone may be a read error of a much larger clone one base away. This chain links TRBV5-1 with TRBJ1-1; a weak D match, TRBD1 (5 bases). The V end lost 3 bases, the J end lost 5 bases, and 17 bases lay between the germline ends. This CDR3 contains 15 residues. Germline-derived CDR1 and CDR2 are SGHRS and YFSETQ. The CDR3 reads CASSSGGGGLTEAFF. CDR3 coding DNA: TGCGCCAGCAGCTCGGGGGGGGGGGGGTTAACTGAAGCTTTCTTT.

This clonotype came up a few times. The V call is TRBV9, the J call TRBJ2-3, with 14 bases that match TRBD2. V lost 4 bases to trimming and J lost 3 bases; unmatched junction nucleotides: 13. CDR3 length: 19 residues. Germline lookup yields CDR1 SGDLS and CDR2 YYNGEE. As DNA, the CDR3 is TGTGCCAGCAGCACTACCCGGGGACTAGCGGGGGCCCTGACAGATACGCAGTATTTT. Residues: CASSTTRGLAGALTDTQYF.

This clonotype was counted many times. The CDR3 DNA reads TGTGCCTGGAGTGTAACGGTTCTCACAGATACGCAGTATTTT. Its translation is CAWSVTVLTDTQYF. The rearrangement joins TRBV30 to TRBJ2-3; D ambiguous. The germline V gene encodes CDR1 GTSNPN and CDR2 SVGIG (reference sequence). V lost 0 bases and J 2 bases, leaving 9 bases between the germline ends. The CDR3 loop spans 14 amino acids.

This rearrangement joins TRBV5-6 to TRBJ1-3, with D possibly being TRBD1 (6 bases). The CDR3 is 17 residues long. V lost 0 bases and J 0 bases, leaving 13 bases between the germline ends. Germline CDR1 reads SGHDT; CDR2 reads YYEEEE. CDR3 residues: CASSLVGTQLSGNTIYF. In DNA, the CDR3 is TGTGCCAGCAGCTTGGTGGGGACACAACTCTCTGGAAACACCATATATTTT.

This clonotype has a count of ten or more. This chain joins TRBV18 and TRBJ2-2; 7 nucleotides match TRBD2. The V gene end was trimmed by 2 bases and the J gene end by 0 bases; junction bases not matched to a gene: 3. Looked up from germline, CDR1 is KGHSH and CDR2 is LQKENI. There are 16 residues in the CDR3. The CDR3 protein is CASSPASGANTGELFF. The DNA of the CDR3 is TGTGCCAGCTCACCAGCTAGCGGAGCGAACACCGGGGAGCTGTTTTTT.

In this sample, this clonotype turned up many times. The chain has TRBV18 and TRBJ1-4, with TRBD1 identical over 8 bases. Germline V gene sequence: CDR1 KGHSH, CDR2 LQKENI. The CDR3 consists of 17 residues. The J segment lost 5 bases and the V segment lost 1 base, leaving 9 bases of the junction unmatched. The CDR3 reads CASSPQFPTGGNEKLFF. DNA for the CDR3: TGTGCCAGCTCACCACAATTCCCAACAGGGGGAAATGAAAAACTGTTTTTT.

This clonotype was counted at least ten times. This sequence joins TRBV11-2 and TRBJ2-1; no definite D call. Trimming took off 6 bases at V and 0 bases at J, with 21 bases between the two ends. Per germline, CDR1 SGHAT and CDR2 FQNNGV. The CDR3 runs 18 residues. CDR3 region: CASSRRTSVDPSYNEQFF. For the CDR3, the DNA is TGTGCCAGCAGTCGCCGGACCTCAGTCGACCCCTCCTACAATGAGCAGTTCTTC.

This clonotype came up a few times. J is TRBJ2-3 and V is TRBV7-3, with D perhaps matching TRBD1 (6 bases). V dropped 5 bases and J dropped 2 bases, with 11 bases sitting between them. The germline CDR1 and CDR2 sequences are SGHTA and FQGTGA. The CDR3 sequence is 14 residues long. The CDR3 nucleotides are TGTGCCAGCAGCCATCTGGGGGCCACAGATACGCAGTATTTT. This translates into CASSHLGATDTQYF.

A few counts support this clonotype. The rearrangement links TRBV29-1 to TRBJ1-2; weak D call: TRBD1 (6 bases). Between the trimmed V and J ends, which lost 6 bases and 1 base, there was a span of 15 bases. CDR3 length: 14 amino acids. The germline gives CDR1 SQVTM, CDR2 ANQGSEA. As DNA, the CDR3 is TGCAGCGTCGAGCGGACAGAGAGTAACTATGGCTACACCTTC. Its translation is CSVERTESNYGYTF.

Many counts were recorded for this clonotype. The chain recombines TRBV11-3 with TRBJ1-1; D unclear. Germline V gene data show CDR1 as SGHNT and CDR2 as YENEEA. V gave up 6 bases and J gave up 3 bases, with 8 bases separating them. CDR3 length: 12 residues. CDR3 residues: CASRGRDTEAFF. The DNA of the CDR3 is TGTGCCAGCAGGGGAAGGGACACTGAAGCTTTCTTT.

This clonotype was observed many times. The chain has TRBV7-8 and TRBJ1-3; D is possibly TRBD1 (6 bases). The ends were cut back, 1 base at V and 2 bases at J, with 9 bases in the middle. Germline V gene sequence: CDR1 SGHVS, CDR2 FQNEAQ. The CDR3 is 15 amino acids. CDR3 DNA: TGTGCCAGCAGCTTAGTACCAGGGGCTGGAAACACCATATATTTT. It specifies CASSLVPGAGNTIYF.

This clonotype has a handful of counts. V gene TRBV4-1 combines with J gene TRBJ2-1, with 9 nucleotides matching TRBD2. V shed 4 bases, J shed 8 bases, and the junction held 6 bases outside the gene matches. The CDR3 length is 14 residues. Germline V gene data show CDR1 as MGHRA and CDR2 as YSYEKL. The CDR3: CASSLLLAGDEQFF. The CDR3 bases are TGCGCCAGCAGCCTCTTACTAGCGGGCGATGAGCAGTTCTTC.

This clonotype was seen only a few times. This chain uses TRBV2 with TRBJ1-4, with TRBD1 matching over 8 bases. This CDR3 has 15 residues. Germline trimming cut 6 bases from V and 8 bases from J; bases unmatched to any gene: 11. In germline, CDR1 is SNHLY, CDR2 FYNNEI. CDR3: CASSVNGQGQEKLFF. CDR3 in DNA: TGTGCCAGCAGCGTGAATGGACAGGGTCAAGAAAAACTGTTTTTT.

The chain employs TRBV29-1 and TRBJ1-1; D uncertain. The length of the CDR3 is 12 residues. CDR1 is SQVTM and CDR2 is ANQGSEA in the germline V gene. The ends were cut back, 4 bases at V and 1 base at J, with 7 bases in the middle. CDR3 coding DNA: TGCAGCGTTGCGTCAGAGAACACTGAAGCTTTCTTT. It codes for CSVASENTEAFF. The entire variable domain, with the rest obtained from reference TRBV29-1 and TRBJ1-1, is as follows: SAVISQKPSRDICQRGTSLTIQCQVDSQVTMMFWYRQQPGQSLTLIATANQGSEATYESGFVIDKFPISRPNLTFSTLTVSNMSPEDSSIYLCSVASENTEAFFGQGTRLTVV.

This clonotype appeared many times. The rearrangement joins TRBV20-1 to TRBJ2-7, with D possibly matching TRBD1 (6 bases). Trimming removed 7 bases from V and 2 bases from J, with 15 bases in between. The CDR3 has 13 residues. CDR1 DFQATT and CDR2 SNEGSKA come from the germline V gene (reference sequence). The CDR3 sequence is CSDDRSLTYEQYF. CDR3 nucleotide sequence: TGCAGTGACGACAGGTCGCTTACCTACGAGCAGTACTTC.

This clonotype showed up many times. The V call is TRBV11-2, the J call TRBJ2-7; maybe TRBD1 (5 bases). Germline V gives CDR1 SGHAT, CDR2 FQNNGV. Trimming removed 0 bases from V and 4 bases from J, with 13 bases in between. The CDR3 length is 15 residues. CDR3 DNA sequence: TGTGCCAGCAGCTTAGATCTGGCAGGGTGGTACGAGCAGTACTTC. It specifies CASSLDLAGWYEQYF.

This clonotype was observed a few times. The rearrangement links TRBV20-1 to TRBJ2-5; 7 nucleotides align to TRBD2. Germline V gene lookup returns CDR1 DFQATT and CDR2 SNEGSKA (reference sequence). Unmatched junction bases numbered 9, after V lost 3 bases and J lost 5 bases. The CDR3 is 14 residues long. CDR3 sequence (DNA): TGCAGTGCTAGTATAGCGGGCCAACCGGAGACCCAGTACTTC. Translation gives CSASIAGQPETQYF.

There are many counts of this clonotype. The CDR3 nucleotides are TGTGCCAGTAGTATCAACGAACCTCGGGTCGGCTCTGGAAACACCATATATTTT. It codes for CASSINEPRVGSGNTIYF. J is TRBJ1-3 and V is TRBV19; no clear D. V was clipped by 3 bases and J by 0 bases, with 18 bases between them. In germline, CDR1 is LNHDA, CDR2 SQIVND (reference sequence). The CDR3 covers 18 residues.

The sample holds many counts of this clonotype. The rearrangement joins TRBV11-1 to TRBJ2-3; 8 positions match TRBD1. There are 15 residues in the CDR3. CDR1 and CDR2 (germline): SGHAT, FQDESV (reference sequence). The trim removed 5 bases at V and 5 bases at J, leaving 9 bases unmatched. CDR3 DNA sequence: TGTGCCAGCAGCACGACGACAGGGGTGAGAGATACGCAGTATTTT. It yields the protein CASSTTTGVRDTQYF.

Only a few counts were recorded for this clonotype. The chain has TRBV5-1 and TRBJ2-1; D perhaps matches TRBD1 (5 bases). Trimming took off 0 bases at V and 10 bases at J, with 14 bases between the two ends. CDR3 length: 14 amino acids. Per the germline V gene, CDR1 is SGHRS and CDR2 is YFSETQ. Here the CDR3 reads CASSLVGGDREQFF. The CDR3, as DNA: TGCGCCAGCAGCTTGGTGGGTGGCGACAGAGAGCAGTTCTTC.

The J gene is TRBJ2-5, the V gene TRBV20-1, with D hard to call. CDR1 is DFQATT, CDR2 SNEGSKA, per germline (reference sequence). V was shortened by 3 bases and J by 0 bases, with 8 bases between the two germline ends. CDR3 size: 13 residues. Written as DNA, the CDR3 is TGCAGTGCTAGTGGCTATAACCAAGAGACCCAGTACTTC. Protein product: CSASGYNQETQYF.

This clonotype was seen only a few times. One end of the junction varies from germline; a read error may be responsible. The chain joins TRBV7-7 to TRBJ2-2; 12 bases line up with TRBD1. The CDR3 runs to 16 residues. CDR1 is SSHAT, CDR2 FNYEAQ, per germline (reference sequence). For the CDR3, the DNA is TGTGCTAGCAGCTTGGGACAGGGGGCAAGGACCGGGGAGCTGTTTTTT. Amino acids: CASSLGQGARTGELFF.

This chain uses TRBV15 with TRBJ1-2, with D hard to call. V gave up 0 bases and J gave up 4 bases, with 9 bases separating them. The CDR3 length is 14 residues. Germline assignment: CDR1 LNHNV and CDR2 YYDKDF (reference sequence). The CDR3 DNA sequence: TGTGCCACCAGCAGAGATCCTACAGTCTATGGCTACACCTTC. Its translation: CATSRDPTVYGYTF.

Ten or more counts support this clonotype. The CDR3 DNA reads TGTGCCAGCAGCTTAGGGGGGCCACTAGCGTCAGATACGCAGTATTTT. Translating gives CASSLGGPLASDTQYF. The chain couples TRBV11-1 to TRBJ2-3, with D possibly being TRBD2 (7 bases). Germline-derived CDR1 and CDR2 are SGHAT and FQDESV (reference sequence). The germline V and J ends were trimmed by 1 base and 4 bases, with 15 bases remaining between them. CDR3 size: 16 residues.